This T cell receptor (beta chain) was identified in a study of blood T cells in healthy people across ages. Looking at the study overall: Per every two T cells, about one barcoded beta molecule was captured by template switching. Whole-study findings and limits: Long-lived donors exceeded aged donors in naive CD4+ cells and diversity.

A note on this clonotype: Antigen: not known.

The V and J ends lost 4 bases and 1 base, in that order; junction bases with no gene match: 3. This CDR3 contains 14 residues. Using a J-beta primer mix together with a sample-barcoded 5' primer, a second PCR was run for about 6 to 11 cycles. TCRdb fed the 5' RACE reads into MiXCR, producing one record per CDR3 protein. The sample lists hundreds of thousands of distinct CDR3 sequences, 40% to 50% seen once, with nearly 20% in the top ten. Isolating PBMCs gave at least 7 million of these cells per sample. The sequence came from a man aged 55 to 70 in good health. V usage is TRBV12-3 or TRBV12-4 and J usage is TRBJ1-1, with TRBD1 matching 7 bases. Material for sequencing was blood. The CDR3 loop reads CASSYRTGNTEAFF. The CDR3 coding sequence is TGTGCCAGCAGTTACCGGACAGGGAACACTGAAGCTTTCTTT.